The T cell receptor beta chain under discussion was sequenced for a study of shared T cell receptors in the human thymus. Clones were sequenced by immunoSEQ multiplex PCR, and TCRdb holds only the in-frame ones, with some missing. Of roughly 550,000 clones listed, approximately 80% are singletons. Trimming took 3 bases from V and 2 from J; bases not matched to a gene: 5. The germline V gene has CDR1 SGHDN and CDR2 FVKESK. This CDR3 is 16 amino acids long. The data were also submitted as part of a second study, on human thymus T cells. In that study: Repertoires from thymus and blood appeared to show biased V and J gene usage.

The clonotype originates from a boy under two years old with a congenital heart defect. The sample consisted of thymocytes. V is TRBV14 and J is TRBJ2-5; 11 bases fit TRBD2. The CDR3 bases are TGTGCCAGCAGCCACCGGACTAGCGGGCCTCAAGAGACCCAGTACTTC. Its translation: CASSHRTSGPQETQYF.